These 21 T cell receptor beta chains share one sample of origin, sequenced in a study of cytomegalovirus exposure and HLA in healthy donors. Sequencing used immunoSEQ multiplex PCR; TCRdb keeps in-frame clones, though not all of them. The sample includes around 140,000 clones, roughly 90% of them seen just once. The sequenced material came from PBMCs. The source of these receptors is a young man in good health and CMV-seropositive.

The CDR3 reads CASSWDISTDTQYF. The CDR3 coding sequence is TGTGCCAGCAGCTGGGACATATCCACAGATACGCAGTATTTT. The V gene is TRBV7-8, the J gene TRBJ2-3; weak D call: TRBD1 (6 bases). Germline CDR1 reads SGHVS; CDR2 reads FQNEAQ. Trimming removed 4 bases from V and 2 bases from J, with 10 bases in between. This CDR3 is built from 14 residues.

The chain uses TRBV10-3 and TRBJ2-1; a weak D match, TRBD1 (5 bases). The CDR3 length is 13 residues. Trimming left V 4 bases short and J 5 bases short, with 9 bases between. Looked up from germline, CDR1 is ENHRY and CDR2 is SYGVKD. The CDR3 loop is CAISGQSNNEQFF. Here the CDR3 DNA reads TGTGCCATCAGTGGACAGTCCAACAATGAGCAGTTCTTC.

The V call is TRBV5-4, the J call TRBJ1-2; no firm D call. Germline CDR1 and CDR2: SGHNT and YYREEE (reference sequence). This CDR3 has 12 amino acids. V lost 2 bases and J 3 bases, leaving 5 bases between the germline ends. The CDR3 DNA sequence: TGTGCCAGCAGCTTAGACTACTATGGCTACACCTTC. This gives the protein CASSLDYYGYTF.

This clone appeared a single time. The chain recombines TRBV4-1 with TRBJ1-2; D possibly corresponds to TRBD1 (6 bases). Germline V gene data show CDR1 as MGHRA and CDR2 as YSYEKL. The CDR3 spans 15 residues. V was clipped by 2 bases and J by 2 bases, with 12 bases between them. The CDR3 DNA reads as TGCGCCAGCAGCCAATCCCCCGGGACAAACTATGGCTACACCTTC. Encoded protein: CASSQSPGTNYGYTF.

This rearrangement joins TRBV4-1 to TRBJ2-6; D is undetermined. CDR1 and CDR2 from the germline V gene are MGHRA and YSYEKL. The CDR3 totals 16 residues. The V end lost 1 base, the J end lost 0 bases, and 7 bases lay between the germline ends. The CDR3 DNA follows: TGCGCCAGCAGCCAAGTTGTGGCCTCTGGGGCCAACGTCCTGACTTTC. Residues: CASSQVVASGANVLTF.

The rearrangement uses TRBV30 and TRBJ2-5; 7 bases are a match to TRBD1. V gave up 0 bases and J gave up 3 bases; unmatched junction bases: 4. The CDR3 consists of 14 residues. Germline CDR1 reads GTSNPN; CDR2 reads SVGIG (reference sequence). CDR3 DNA sequence: TGTGCCTGGAGTGTGGGGACAGCAAAAGAGACCCAGTACTTC. As protein: CAWSVGTAKETQYF. Combining the CDR3 with reference TRBV30 and TRBJ2-5 gives the whole variable domain SQTIHQWPATLVQPVGSPLSLECTVEGTSNPNLYWYRQAAGRGLQLLFYSVGIGQISSEVPQNLSASRPQDRQFILSSKKLLLSDSGFYLCAWSVGTAKETQYFGPGTRLLVL.

CDR3 sequence (DNA): TGTGCCAGCAGCGTAAGGCAGGACTATGGCTACACCTTC. Translation: CASSVRQDYGYTF. The rearrangement uses TRBV9 and TRBJ1-2; D gene uncertain. The CDR3 totals 13 residues. V gave up 1 base and J gave up 3 bases, with 7 bases separating them. The V gene's germline CDR1 is SGDLS and CDR2 YYNGEE.

This clone was seen a few times. A read error may produce the germline difference seen at one junction end. V usage is TRBV27 and J usage is TRBJ2-1; 13 nucleotides match TRBD2. CDR3 length: 13 amino acids. Per the germline V gene, CDR1 is MNHEY and CDR2 is SMNVEV (reference sequence). DNA for the CDR3: TGTGCCAGCAGTTTATCGGAGACTAGCGGGAGGCTCTTC. It encodes CASSLSETSGRLF.

Note on this clone: The sample holds other DNA sequences that translate to the same CDR3. CDR3 nucleotides: TGCAGCGTTGAATCCGACAGGGCGAACACCGGGGAGCTGTTTTTT. Translation gives CSVESDRANTGELFF. The genes are TRBV29-1 and TRBJ2-2; TRBD1 matches 7 bases. Trimming removed 2 bases from V and 0 bases from J; junction bases left unmatched: 3. Per germline, CDR1 SQVTM and CDR2 ANQGSEA. The CDR3 length is 15 residues.

The genes are TRBV5-1 and TRBJ2-2; possibly TRBD1 for D (5 bases). The CDR3 has 15 amino acids. Deletions cut 0 bases from V and 4 bases from J, with 10 bases between. Germline values: CDR1 SGHRS, CDR2 YFSETQ. The CDR3 here is CASSLVWQGTGELFF. CDR3 bases: TGCGCCAGCAGCTTGGTATGGCAGGGCACCGGGGAGCTGTTTTTT.

This sequence joins TRBV7-9 and TRBJ1-2, with a possible D match to TRBD1 (6 bases). V gave up 7 bases and J gave up 4 bases, with 13 bases separating them. Germline values: CDR1 SEHNR, CDR2 FQNEAQ (reference sequence). This CDR3 has 13 residues. This CDR3 reads CASTGQISYGYTF. DNA for the CDR3: TGTGCCAGCACTGGACAGATATCCTATGGCTACACCTTC.

This clone was counted many times. This chain connects TRBV6-5 to TRBJ2-7; 9 positions agree with TRBD1. V trimming: 4 bases; J trimming: 5 bases; junction bases outside the gene matches: 9. The CDR3 extends over 15 amino acids. Germline-derived CDR1 and CDR2 are MNHEY and SVGAGI. The CDR3 loop reads CASSSRTGVMDEQYF. The CDR3 DNA reads TGTGCCAGCAGTTCCCGGACAGGGGTAATGGACGAGCAGTACTTC.

This sequence joins TRBV30 and TRBJ2-2; a possible D gene is TRBD2 (5 bases). Germline CDR1 GTSNPN, CDR2 SVGIG (reference sequence). The CDR3 spans 12 residues. V was trimmed by 2 bases and J by 5 bases, leaving 6 bases between them. The CDR3 nucleotides read TGTGCCTGGAGTACGGGGACCGGGGAGCTGTTTTTT. This codes for CAWSTGTGELFF. The whole variable domain, filled in from reference TRBV30 and TRBJ2-2, reads SQTIHQWPATLVQPVGSPLSLECTVEGTSNPNLYWYRQAAGRGLQLLFYSVGIGQISSEVPQNLSASRPQDRQFILSSKKLLLSDSGFYLCAWSTGTGELFFGEGSRLTVL.

V usage is TRBV6-6 and J usage is TRBJ1-4; maybe TRBD1 (6 bases). Deletions cut 10 bases from V and 8 bases from J, with 20 bases between. This CDR3 has 14 amino acids. Germline assignment: CDR1 MNHNY and CDR2 SVGAGI (reference sequence). The CDR3 protein is CATETGLWGEKLFF. The DNA of the CDR3 is TGTGCCACCGAAACAGGGTTATGGGGAGAAAAACTGTTTTTT.

This clone was counted between two and nine times. The chain joins TRBV19 to TRBJ1-5; D gene uncertain. Germline CDR1 LNHDA, CDR2 SQIVND (reference sequence). This CDR3 is built from 13 residues. V was shortened by 6 bases and J by 7 bases, with 13 bases between the two germline ends. CDR3 loop: CASRSPGGQPQHF. CDR3 sequence (DNA): TGTGCCAGTAGGAGTCCAGGCGGGCAGCCCCAGCATTTT. The full variable domain, with the rest looked up from reference TRBV19 and TRBJ1-5, is DGGITQSPKYLFRKEGQNVTLSCEQNLNHDAMYWYRQDPGQGLRLIYYSQIVNDFQKGDIAEGYSVSREKKESFPLTVTSAQKNPTAFYLCASRSPGGQPQHFGDGTRLSIL.

This clone has just one count. The chain employs TRBV28 and TRBJ1-5, with D perhaps TRBD1 (6 bases). V lost 9 bases and J 0 bases, leaving 12 bases between the germline ends. Per germline, CDR1 MDHEN and CDR2 SYDVKM. This CDR3 has 14 amino acids. The CDR3 region has the DNA TGTGCCAGTTCCGGGACACTTAGCAATCAGCCCCAGCATTTT. It translates to CASSGTLSNQPQHF.

The chain joins TRBV9 to TRBJ2-5; D possibly corresponds to TRBD1 (5 bases). V was trimmed by 0 bases and J by 2 bases, leaving 8 bases between them. Germline values: CDR1 SGDLS, CDR2 YYNGEE. This CDR3 spans 14 amino acids. CDR3 loop: CASSVGDSQETQYF. The CDR3 nucleotides read TGTGCCAGCAGCGTAGGAGACAGTCAAGAGACCCAGTACTTC.

The chain couples TRBV29-1 to TRBJ2-2; D may be TRBD2 (8 bases). V shed 7 bases and J shed 3 bases, with 18 bases lying between them. Germline CDR1 reads SQVTM; CDR2 reads ANQGSEA. The CDR3 runs to 15 residues. CDR3 DNA sequence: TGCAGCGCCCGGGGGGGGCAGGGGGACACCGGGGAGCTGTTTTTT. Translation gives CSARGGQGDTGELFF.

This clone was picked up many times. This rearrangement joins TRBV2 to TRBJ1-1, with 10 bases matching TRBD1. CDR1 is SNHLY, CDR2 FYNNEI, per germline. The J segment lost 6 bases and the V segment lost 10 bases, leaving 8 bases of the junction unmatched. This CDR3 has 13 amino acids. This CDR3 is CAIPGQGIPEAFF. CDR3 bases: TGTGCCATACCGGGACAGGGGATCCCTGAAGCTTTCTTT. The whole variable domain, remainder taken from reference TRBV2 and TRBJ1-1, is EPEVTQTPSHQVTQMGQEVILRCVPISNHLYFYWYRQILGQKVEFLVSFYNNEISEKSEIFDDQFSVERPDGSNFTLKIRSTKLEDSAMYFCAIPGQGIPEAFFGQGTRLTVV.

The chain has TRBV2 and TRBJ1-2, with 8 bases matching TRBD1. The CDR3 loop spans 14 amino acids. The germline V gene encodes CDR1 SNHLY and CDR2 FYNNEI. Trimming cost V 5 bases and J 3 bases; bases outside gene matches: 5. CDR3: CASSTTGADYGYTF. As DNA, the CDR3 is TGTGCCAGCAGTACGACAGGGGCAGACTATGGCTACACCTTC. Drawing the rest from reference TRBV2 and TRBJ1-2, the complete variable domain is EPEVTQTPSHQVTQMGQEVILRCVPISNHLYFYWYRQILGQKVEFLVSFYNNEISEKSEIFDDQFSVERPDGSNFTLKIRSTKLEDSAMYFCASSTTGADYGYTFGSGTRLTVV.

Here the CDR3 DNA reads TGTGCCAGCTCACCAGCGGGGAACAGCAATCAGCCCCAGCATTTT. It translates to CASSPAGNSNQPQHF. The chain carries TRBV18 and TRBJ1-5, with D uncertain. The CDR3 consists of 15 residues. Trimming stripped 2 bases from V and 1 base from J, with 9 bases between. Per germline, CDR1 KGHSH and CDR2 LQKENI.